The TCR beta chain under discussion was sequenced for a study of patients and donors after allogeneic stem cell transplantation. One entry per CDR3 protein results from TCRdb running MiXCR on the RT-PCR reads. The table records 150,000 to 200,000 distinct CDR3 sequences, approximately 30% of them present only once. Germline V gives CDR1 SQVTM, CDR2 ANQGSEA. The V end lost 4 bases, the J end lost 8 bases, and 11 bases lay between the germline ends. This CDR3 has 11 residues. This clonotype was seen at least ten times. The chain recombines TRBV29-1 with TRBJ1-1; no definite D call. Sequencing used blood, either unsorted or a sorted T cell fraction (not recorded which). This receptor was taken from a human donor who was either an allogeneic HSCT recipient or a stem cell or donor lymphocyte infusion donor (not recorded which). It is not recorded whose cells these are; they may come from a transplant donor. CDR3 nucleotide sequence: TGCAGCGTTGTAAGGTCAAGGGAAGCTTTCTTT. Translating gives CSVVRSREAFF.